The rows below give T cell receptor beta chains drawn from one sample of a study of Tregs in tolerant kidney transplant recipients. Sequenced by immunoSEQ multiplex PCR; TCRdb stores in-frame clones only, minus some. The sample has approximately 75,000 clones, more than 85% seen once. The sequencing used Tregs from blood, collected before the transplant. These receptors came from a human donor who received a combined kidney and bone marrow transplant. Each CDR3 is given with its conserved first and last residue. D genes are given only for firm matches. Clone size is stated in some rows and not others, as once, few, many or a class when expanded.

d_call clone_size j_call v_call cdr3_nt cdr3_aa
NA NA TRBJ1-6 TRBV30 TGTGCCTGGAATAGGGGGGCTTCACCCCTCCACTTT CAWNRGASPLHF
TRBD2 NA TRBJ2-3 TRBV10-1 TGCGCCAGCAGTGAAGGACTAGCGGGAATCACAGATACGCAGTATTTT CASSEGLAGITDTQYF
NA NA TRBJ1-2 TRBV6-5 TGTGCCAGCAGCGGACAAAACTATGGCTACACCTTC CASSGQNYGYTF
NA NA TRBJ1-1 TRBV15 TGTGCCAGTCAGGGGAGGATTGAAGCTTTCTTT CASQGRIEAFF
NA NA TRBJ1-3 TRBV30 TGTGCCTGGAACCGGGGGGCCTCTGGAAACACCATATATTTT CAWNRGASGNTIYF
NA NA TRBJ2-3 TRBV2 TGTGCCAGCAGTAGGAGCACAGATACGCAGTATTTT CASSRSTDTQYF
NA NA TRBJ2-2 TRBV19 TGTGCCAGTAGCCAAGACCTCCCGAACACCGGGGAGCTGTTTTTT CASSQDLPNTGELFF
NA NA TRBJ2-7 TRBV21-1 TGTGCCAGCAGCAAACAAGGGGACCACTCCTACGAGCAGTACTTC CASSKQGDHSYEQYF
NA NA TRBJ1-3 TRBV6-6 TGTGCCAGCAGTCCTGCCGGCTCTGGAAACACCATATATTTT CASSPAGSGNTIYF
NA medium-sized TRBJ2-2 TRBV5-6 TGTGCCAGCAGCGAGGAAGTGACCGGGGAGCTGTTTTTT CASSEEVTGELFF
TRBD1 NA TRBJ2-5 TRBV19 TGTGCCAGTAGTATAGACGGGACAGGATACCAAGAGACCCAGTACTTC CASSIDGTGYQETQYF
TRBD1 NA TRBJ1-1 TRBV5-4 TGTGCCAGCAGCTACCCGGGACAGGGGATGAACACTGAAGCTTTCTTT CASSYPGQGMNTEAFF
NA NA TRBJ2-7 TRBV4-1 TGCGCCAGCAGCCAGTTGACTTACTCCTACGAGCAGTACTTC CASSQLTYSYEQYF
TRBD1 once TRBJ1-2 TRBV28 TGTGCCAGCAGAAAACAGGGGGCCCACCGCTACACCTTC CASRKQGAHRYTF
NA NA TRBJ2-7 TRBV4-1 TGCGCCAGCAGCCAAGTATCGCCTTTCTACGAGCAGTACTTC CASSQVSPFYEQYF
NA NA TRBJ2-2 TRBV5-1 TGCGCCAGCAGCTTGACTGCAGGCAGGGCCTTCACCGGGGAGCTGTTTTTT CASSLTAGRAFTGELFF
NA NA TRBJ2-7 TRBV30 TGTGCCTGGAGCCTGCAGGGCTTCGAGCAGTACTTC CAWSLQGFEQYF
TRBD1 NA TRBJ2-3 TRBV28 TGTGCCAGCAGGGGACAGGGGACAGATACGCAGTATTTT CASRGQGTDTQYF
NA NA TRBJ2-5 TRBV5-1 TGCGCCAGCAGCTTGAACAGCGTTCAAGAGACCCAGTACTTC CASSLNSVQETQYF
NA NA TRBJ1-3 TRBV4-3 TGCGCCAGCAGCCAAGACCGGGGCTTATTGGGAAACACCATATATTTT CASSQDRGLLGNTIYF
TRBD1 NA TRBJ2-1 TRBV5-1 TGCGCCAGCACCCGGACAGGGGTAGGTAATGAGCAGTTCTTC CASTRTGVGNEQFF
NA NA TRBJ1-5 TRBV30 TGTGCCTGCGGCGGACAGAGCAATCAGCCCCAGCATTTT CACGGQSNQPQHF
TRBD1 NA TRBJ1-5 TRBV5-1 TGCGCCAGCAGCCGGACAGGCGATAGCAATCAGCCCCAGCATTTT CASSRTGDSNQPQHF
TRBD1 NA TRBJ2-7 TRBV18 TGTGCCAGCTCACCATGGACAGGGGCAAATTACGAGCAGTACTTC CASSPWTGANYEQYF
TRBD2 NA TRBJ2-3 TRBV11-2 TGTGCCAGCAGCATTAGCGGGAGGATCATCACAGATACGCAGTATTTT CASSISGRIITDTQYF
TRBD1 NA TRBJ1-1 TRBV19 TGTGCCAGTAGTACCGGCAGGGGGGGACATGAAGCTTTCTTT CASSTGRGGHEAFF
NA once TRBJ2-1 TRBV27 TGTGCCAGCAGTTTCGCACACCGGGACTTAAAAAATGAGCAGTTCTTC CASSFAHRDLKNEQFF